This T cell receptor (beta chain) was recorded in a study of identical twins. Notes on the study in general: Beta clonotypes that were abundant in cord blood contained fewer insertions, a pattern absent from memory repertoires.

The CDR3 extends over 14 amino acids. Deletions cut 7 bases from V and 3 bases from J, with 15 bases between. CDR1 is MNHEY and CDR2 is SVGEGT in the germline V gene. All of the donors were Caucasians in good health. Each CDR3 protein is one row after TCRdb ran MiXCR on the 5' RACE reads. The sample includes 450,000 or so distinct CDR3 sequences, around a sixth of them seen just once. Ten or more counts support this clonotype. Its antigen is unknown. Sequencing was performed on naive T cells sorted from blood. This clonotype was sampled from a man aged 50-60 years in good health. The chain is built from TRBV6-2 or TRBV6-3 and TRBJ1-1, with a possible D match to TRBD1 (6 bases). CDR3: CASTHRVADTEAFF. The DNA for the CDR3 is TGTGCCAGCACCCACAGGGTGGCGGACACTGAAGCTTTCTTT.